A single sample gave rise to the 32 T cell receptor beta chains below, sequenced in a study of T cell responses to AZD1222 COVID-19 vaccine. The assay was immunoSEQ multiplex PCR, and TCRdb's table has in-frame clones only and misses some. This sample yields about 140,000 clones, of which 91% are seen a single time; around 8% belongs to the top ten. The sample in question was peripheral blood, obtained 28 days after the second dose of the MenACWY control vaccine. The receptor set was obtained from an adult who received the MenACWY meningococcal vaccine as a control.

V usage is TRBV7-3 and J usage is TRBJ2-3, with 9 bases matching TRBD2. The length of the CDR3 is 16 residues. From germline, CDR1 is SGHTA and CDR2 FQGTGA. J lost 0 bases, V lost 0 bases, and 1 base had no gene match. Here the CDR3 reads CASSLTTSGSTDTQYF. CDR3 nucleotide sequence: TGTGCCAGCAGCTTAACTACTAGCGGGAGCACAGATACGCAGTATTTT.

CDR3 in amino acids: CASSFQTRSPLHF. In DNA form, the CDR3 reads TGTGCCAGCAGCTTCCAGACTCGTTCACCCCTCCACTTT. V gene TRBV3-1 (or the pseudogene TRBV3-2) combines with J gene TRBJ1-6; D remains ambiguous. The CDR3 is 13 amino acids. CDR1 is LGHDT and CDR2 is YNNKEL in the germline V gene (reference sequence). V lost 5 bases and J 9 bases, leaving 11 bases between the germline ends.

This sequence joins TRBV7-8 and TRBJ1-1, with unresolved D. V gave up 0 bases and J gave up 1 base, with 3 bases separating them. This CDR3 spans 13 amino acids. Germline V gene data show CDR1 as SGHVS and CDR2 as FQNEAQ. The CDR3 nucleotides read TGTGCCAGCAGCTTAGCCCCGAACACTGAAGCTTTCTTT. It specifies CASSLAPNTEAFF.

This clone was recorded only once. The chain has TRBV7-2 and TRBJ1-1, with D possibly TRBD1 on 5 matching bases. Germline-derived CDR1 and CDR2 are SGHTA and FQGNSA. CDR3 length equals 15 residues. The ends were cut back, 7 bases at V and 8 bases at J, with 23 bases in the middle. For the CDR3, the DNA is TGTGCCAGCACCCCGCAGGGTCCGGCTGTGGGGGAAGCTTTCTTT. Translated, it gives CASTPQGPAVGEAFF.

In nucleotides, the CDR3 is TGTGCCAGCAGAAAAGAAGCAACTAATGAAAAACTGTTTTTT. It specifies CASRKEATNEKLFF. The chain links TRBV2 to TRBJ1-4; D is ambiguous. This CDR3 has 14 residues. Deletions cut 6 bases from V and 0 bases from J, with 8 bases between. Germline lookup yields CDR1 SNHLY and CDR2 FYNNEI.

The rearrangement joins TRBV12-3 or TRBV12-4 to TRBJ2-3; D may be TRBD1 (6 bases). Trimming stripped 7 bases from V and 5 bases from J, with 13 bases between. The CDR3 consists of 13 residues. The CDR3 DNA is TGTGCCAGCAAACAGGGATCCGTAGATACGCAGTATTTT. Translating it yields CASKQGSVDTQYF.

The chain combines TRBV19 with TRBJ2-3; 7 bases map to TRBD1. This CDR3 is built from 14 residues. In germline, CDR1 is LNHDA, CDR2 SQIVND (reference sequence). Losses at the gene ends were 10 bases for V and 4 bases for J; bases not matched to a gene: 11. The CDR3 bases are TGTGCCACCTCAGACAGGGCGGTCTCAGATACGCAGTATTTT. Its protein product is CATSDRAVSDTQYF.

The chain links TRBV9 to TRBJ2-2; perhaps TRBD1 as D (7 bases). The V gene's germline CDR1 is SGDLS and CDR2 YYNGEE. Between the trimmed V and J ends, which lost 1 base and 6 bases, there was a span of 13 bases. The CDR3 length is 15 residues. The CDR3 protein is CASSVSRGVPGELFF. Written as DNA, the CDR3 is TGTGCCAGCAGCGTATCCAGGGGGGTTCCCGGGGAGCTGTTTTTT. Looking up the rest from reference TRBV9 and TRBJ2-2 gives the full variable domain: DSGVTQTPKHLITATGQRVTLRCSPRSGDLSVYWYQQSLDQGLQFLIQYYNGEERAKGNILERFSAQQFPDLHSELNLSSLELGDSALYFCASSVSRGVPGELFFGEGSRLTVL.

V is TRBV29-1 and J is TRBJ2-7, with 10 positions matching TRBD2. Losses at the gene ends were 6 bases for V and 6 bases for J; bases not matched to a gene: 14. Germline loops: CDR1 SQVTM, CDR2 ANQGSEA. This CDR3 spans 15 amino acids. CDR3 region: CSVLASGGADGEQYF. CDR3 DNA: TGCAGCGTCCTCGCCAGCGGGGGGGCCGACGGCGAGCAGTACTTC.

The V gene is TRBV9, the J gene TRBJ2-3; D not resolved. The ends were cut back, 0 bases at V and 4 bases at J, with 6 bases in the middle. This CDR3 is built from 13 residues. Germline CDR1 is SGDLS and CDR2 is YYNGEE. The CDR3 here is CASSVVPPDTQYF. DNA of the CDR3: TGTGCCAGCAGCGTAGTTCCTCCAGATACGCAGTATTTT.

The rearrangement joins TRBV5-6 to TRBJ2-2; 9 nucleotides align to TRBD2. Germline trimming cut 4 bases from V and 3 bases from J; bases unmatched to any gene: 13. Germline-derived CDR1 and CDR2 are SGHDT and YYEEEE. The CDR3 sequence is 18 residues long. The CDR3 nucleotides read TGTGCCAGCAGCGTCCTAGGGGCGGGAGGGCTGCACACCGGGGAGCTGTTTTTT. Its protein is CASSVLGAGGLHTGELFF.

CDR3 residues: CASKDRVNTGELFF. CDR3 DNA sequence: TGTGCCTCAAAGGACAGGGTCAACACCGGGGAGCTGTTTTTT. The J gene is TRBJ2-2, the V gene TRBV19; 8 nucleotides agree with TRBD1. This CDR3 comprises 14 residues. Germline CDR1 and CDR2: LNHDA and SQIVND (reference sequence). J was trimmed by 2 bases and V by 11 bases; bases with no gene match: 7.

J is TRBJ2-3 and V is TRBV28; tentatively, D is TRBD1 (6 bases). Between the trimmed V and J ends, which lost 2 bases and 6 bases, there was a span of 12 bases. This CDR3 is 14 amino acids long. Germline V CDR1 and CDR2: MDHEN, SYDVKM. The CDR3 region has the DNA TGTGCCAGCAGTTTACCCCACAGGGCGGATACGCAGTATTTT. It is translated as CASSLPHRADTQYF.

As to this clone: Within the sample, other DNA sequences also encode this same CDR3. The genes are TRBV28 and TRBJ2-7; D call uncertain. This CDR3 comprises 11 residues. CDR1 and CDR2 (germline): MDHEN, SYDVKM. V shed 5 bases and J shed 2 bases, with 4 bases lying between them. DNA of the CDR3: TGTGCCAGCAGTAGTCCCTACGAGCAGTACTTC. Protein: CASSSPYEQYF.

The chain has TRBV5-4 and TRBJ1-2, with TRBD1 matching over 8 bases. Per the germline V gene, CDR1 is SGHNT and CDR2 is YYREEE (reference sequence). The CDR3 sequence is 16 residues long. J was trimmed by 3 bases and V by 0 bases; bases with no gene match: 7. Written as DNA, the CDR3 is TGTGCCAGCAGCTTGGGACAGGGGAGTATAGACTATGGCTACACCTTC. Its translation: CASSLGQGSIDYGYTF.

This clone was observed once. The rearrangement uses TRBV7-2 and TRBJ2-4, with D perhaps TRBD2 (7 bases). CDR3 length: 16 amino acids. CDR1 and CDR2 (germline): SGHTA, FQGNSA. V was cut by 1 base and J by 6 bases, with 16 bases left in between. CDR3: CASSLEEGRGRNIQYF. CDR3 coding DNA: TGTGCCAGCAGCTTAGAAGAGGGGCGGGGGCGAAACATTCAGTACTTC.

The rearrangement uses TRBV3-1 (or the pseudogene TRBV3-2) and TRBJ2-3, with D perhaps matching TRBD2 (7 bases). The V gene's germline CDR1 is LGHDT and CDR2 YNNKEL (reference sequence). This CDR3 is 16 amino acids long. Trimming shortened V by 1 base and J by 3 bases, and 14 bases separated the two germline ends. CDR3 region: CASSQGVGGGTDTQYF. CDR3 nucleotide sequence: TGTGCCAGCAGCCAAGGGGTGGGAGGGGGGACAGATACGCAGTATTTT.

V gene TRBV6-5 combines with J gene TRBJ2-1, with D hard to call. This CDR3 is built from 13 residues. CDR1 is MNHEY and CDR2 is SVGAGI in the germline V gene. Trimming left V 0 bases short and J 9 bases short, with 9 bases between. The CDR3 sequence is CASSYSRLSEQFF. The CDR3 DNA is TGTGCCAGCAGTTACTCTAGATTGAGTGAGCAGTTCTTC.

The chain is built from TRBV29-1 and TRBJ2-5; D tentatively reads TRBD1 or TRBD2 (5 bases each). The CDR3 contains 11 residues. Germline lookup yields CDR1 SQVTM and CDR2 ANQGSEA. V shed 7 bases and J shed 5 bases, with 11 bases lying between them. The CDR3 loop is CSAIGTETQYF. CDR3 bases: TGCAGCGCCATCGGGACCGAGACCCAGTACTTC.

The chain couples TRBV9 to TRBJ2-3, with 8 bases matching TRBD2. There are 15 residues in the CDR3. J lost 5 bases, V lost 4 bases, and 9 bases had no gene match. CDR1 and CDR2 from the germline V gene are SGDLS and YYNGEE. The DNA of the CDR3 is TGTGCCAGCAGCCCTACTCGCGGGGGGTTAGATACGCAGTATTTT. Translated, it gives CASSPTRGGLDTQYF.

The J gene is TRBJ2-7, the V gene TRBV6-5; no clear D. The germline CDR1 and CDR2 sequences are MNHEY and SVGAGI. The CDR3 is 14 residues long. The ends were cut back, 2 bases at V and 2 bases at J, with 10 bases in the middle. The CDR3 is CASSYAADTYEQYF. The CDR3 DNA reads as TGTGCCAGCAGTTACGCGGCAGACACCTACGAGCAGTACTTC.

This chain uses TRBV11-3 with TRBJ1-3; 8 nucleotides match TRBD1. The CDR3 runs to 15 residues. J gave up 0 bases and V 5 bases, and 3 bases lay outside the gene matches. The V gene's germline CDR1 is SGHNT and CDR2 YENEEA. CDR3 in DNA: TGTGCCAGCAGCCGAACAGGGGGCTCTGGAAACACCATATATTTT. Translating it yields CASSRTGGSGNTIYF.

This clone was counted a few times. The V call is TRBV27, the J call TRBJ2-1, with 15 bases matching TRBD2. The trim removed 4 bases at V and 9 bases at J, leaving 13 bases unmatched. The CDR3 runs to 18 residues. Germline V gene sequence: CDR1 MNHEY, CDR2 SMNVEV (reference sequence). The CDR3 reads CASSSKNPGLAGGGEQFF. Here the CDR3 DNA reads TGTGCCAGCAGTTCTAAAAACCCGGGACTAGCGGGAGGAGGTGAGCAGTTCTTC.

The V call is TRBV7-7, the J call TRBJ2-3; possible D gene TRBD2, 6 bases. V lost 1 base and J lost 3, with 11 bases in between. Germline-derived CDR1 and CDR2 are SSHAT and FNYEAQ (reference sequence). The CDR3 runs to 15 residues. The CDR3 bases are TGTGCCAGCAGCTTAGGACTAGGTGTGACAGATACGCAGTATTTT. As protein: CASSLGLGVTDTQYF.

V and J are TRBV7-9 and TRBJ2-3, with D perhaps matching TRBD1 (5 bases). Trimming took 2 bases from V and 2 from J, leaving 14 bases between them. The length of the CDR3 is 16 residues. Looked up from germline, CDR1 is SEHNR and CDR2 is FQNEAQ (reference sequence). The CDR3 nucleotides are TGTGCCAGCAGCTTAAGCAGGGATGGGTACACAGATACGCAGTATTTT. As protein: CASSLSRDGYTDTQYF.

The V call is TRBV5-8, the J call TRBJ2-7, with D perhaps TRBD2 (5 bases). Germline CDR1 reads SGHTS; CDR2 reads YDEGEE. Trimming took off 3 bases at V and 6 bases at J, with 13 bases between the two ends. The CDR3 has 13 amino acids. The CDR3 spells CASSYGPGSEQYF. In nucleotides, the CDR3 is TGTGCCAGCAGCTATGGACCGGGGTCCGAGCAGTACTTC.

To note about this clone: The junction and the germline gene differ at one end; a read error may be behind it. The rearrangement uses TRBV12-3 or TRBV12-4 and TRBJ1-2, with 12 bases fitting TRBD1. This CDR3 contains 13 residues. CDR3 DNA: TGTGCCAGCAGTGGACCCGGGACAGGGGGCCATCACTTC. Protein: CASSGPGTGGHHF.

The V call is TRBV6-5, the J call TRBJ2-1, with 7 bases aligning to TRBD1. V shed 4 bases and J 9 bases; nucleotides not matched to a gene: 6. CDR1 is MNHEY, CDR2 SVGAGI, per germline. This CDR3 has 13 residues. The CDR3 loop is CASSSRGLSEQFF. The CDR3 bases are TGTGCCAGCAGTTCTAGGGGGCTGAGTGAGCAGTTCTTC.

This clone was observed a single time. V usage is TRBV10-3 and J usage is TRBJ2-7; D possibly matches TRBD1 or TRBD2 (5 bases each). V was cut by 2 bases and J by 0 bases, with 14 bases left in between. Germline CDR1 is ENHRY and CDR2 is SYGVKD. CDR3 length: 16 amino acids. This CDR3 is CAISERGPRSSYEQYF. CDR3 coding DNA: TGTGCCATCAGTGAGAGGGGACCCAGAAGCTCCTACGAGCAGTACTTC.

The J gene is TRBJ1-5, the V gene TRBV6-5; perhaps TRBD1 as D (6 bases). Germline V gene lookup returns CDR1 MNHEY and CDR2 SVGAGI. The CDR3 length is 14 residues. With 6 bases removed from V and 3 bases from J, the gap between germline ends came to 12 bases. The CDR3: CASSRGGHNQPQHF. For the CDR3, the DNA is TGTGCCAGCAGCCGAGGGGGGCACAATCAGCCCCAGCATTTT.

The rearrangement uses TRBV14 and TRBJ2-5; no definite D call. The V end was cut by 1 base, the J end by 2 bases, with 11 bases between. CDR1 and CDR2 from the germline V gene are SGHDN and FVKESK. The CDR3 contains 15 residues. The CDR3 protein is CASSQGAWEQETQYF. The CDR3 DNA follows: TGTGCCAGCAGCCAAGGAGCCTGGGAACAAGAGACCCAGTACTTC.

The chain recombines TRBV4-3 with TRBJ1-6; D call uncertain. V was pared by 0 bases and J by 8 bases, with 8 bases between. CDR1 and CDR2 from the germline V gene are LGHNA and YSLEER. CDR3 length: 14 amino acids. CDR3 DNA sequence: TGCGCCAGCAGCCAAGAGGTCGGGGATTCACCCCTCCACTTT. Its protein product is CASSQEVGDSPLHF.